The subject of this entry is one T cell receptor beta chain. The data stem from a study of blood T cell repertoires in COVID-19. Study at large: Acute and convalescent COVID-19 samples came from the United States, Italy and Spain.

In the authors' methods: Amplification of reference gene primers was used by the study to estimate nucleated cell counts. Only in-frame clones appear in the TCRdb table, and some are missing; sequencing was by immunoSEQ multiplex PCR. V, J and clone size were drawn from that table, and D and trimming were deduced from the DNA. This repertoire shows about 140,000 clones, approximately 85% found once; its top ten account for 3% to 3.5%. The CDR3 length is 16 residues. CDR1 and CDR2 (germline): MGHRA, YSYEKL. V lost 1 base, J lost 5 bases, and 12 bases lay in between. The source material was PBMCs or T cells enriched from blood (not recorded which). This rearrangement joins TRBV4-1 to TRBJ1-6, with D unclear. This clonotype was sampled from a woman aged 45-65 years with acute COVID-19. The CDR3 DNA reads as TGCGCCAGCAGCCAAGTCTCTGAGATAAATAATTCACCCCTCCACTTT. It is translated as CASSQVSEINNSPLHF.